Below are 18 T cell receptor beta chains sequenced from a single sample in a study of T cells in tumors and immune-related adverse events. TCRdb keeps only in-frame clones here, not all; method: immunoSEQ multiplex PCR. The sample carries tens of thousands of clones, 80% to 95% recorded once. The starting material was lymph node tissue, obtained from a patient treated with anti-PD-1 therapy. The receptor source for this set is a female donor with metastatic renal cell carcinoma.

The gene calls are TRBV5-5 and TRBJ2-7, with a possible D match to TRBD2 (6 bases). Germline values: CDR1 SGHKS, CDR2 YYEKEE (reference sequence). This CDR3 spans 18 amino acids. Trimming left V 2 bases short and J 4 bases short, with 25 bases between. CDR3 DNA: TGTGCCAGCAGCTTCCGTTACGGGGGTCTCCTACGTTGGTACGAGCAGTACTTC. This codes for CASSFRYGGLLRWYEQYF.

The V gene is TRBV10-2, the J gene TRBJ1-4; maybe TRBD1 (6 bases). CDR1 is WSHSY, CDR2 SAAADI, per germline. CDR3 length: 13 amino acids. Trimming left V 6 bases short and J 8 bases short, with 13 bases between. The CDR3 nucleotides are TGCGCCAGCAGGGACAGCTCACCCGAAAAACTGTTTTTT. The encoded protein is CASRDSSPEKLFF.

V and J are TRBV28 and TRBJ1-3; D ambiguous. From germline, CDR1 is MDHEN and CDR2 SYDVKM. The ends were cut back, 6 bases at V and 4 bases at J, with 10 bases in the middle. The CDR3 is 13 residues long. CDR3 DNA: TGTGCCAGCAGGCTACGGGGAGGAAACACCATATATTTT. Translation: CASRLRGGNTIYF. Full variable domain (outside the CDR3, taken from reference TRBV28 and TRBJ1-3): DVKVTQSSRYLVKRTGEKVFLECVQDMDHENMFWYRQDPGLGLRLIYFSYDVKMKEKGDIPEGYSVSREKKERFSLILESASTNQTSMYLCASRLRGGNTIYFGEGSWLTVV.

The chain has TRBV6-1 and TRBJ2-7, with 8 bases identical to TRBD2. Germline V lookup: CDR1 MNHNS, CDR2 SASEGT. The V and J ends lost 5 bases and 2 bases, in that order; junction bases with no gene match: 5. This CDR3 spans 14 amino acids. The CDR3 reads CASSIRGLAYEQYF. For the CDR3, the DNA is TGTGCCAGCAGTATACGGGGACTAGCCTACGAGCAGTACTTC.

The V and J genes are TRBV4-2 and TRBJ1-5; D might be TRBD1 (5 bases). The CDR3 covers 16 residues. Per germline, CDR1 LGHNA and CDR2 YNFKEQ. Trimming shortened V by 3 bases and J by 7 bases, and 19 bases separated the two germline ends. CDR3 region: CASSQYQGGAGQPQHF. CDR3 in DNA: TGTGCCAGCAGCCAGTATCAGGGAGGTGCCGGGCAGCCCCAGCATTTT.

The chain uses TRBV19 and TRBJ2-3; TRBD2 agrees at 8 bases. Trimming took 2 bases from V and 5 from J; bases not matched to a gene: 3. This CDR3 region has 14 residues. From germline, CDR1 is LNHDA and CDR2 SQIVND (reference sequence). The CDR3 is CASSIQRGLDTQYF. The CDR3, as DNA: TGTGCCAGTAGTATACAGCGGGGGTTAGATACGCAGTATTTT.

This chain connects TRBV6-6 to TRBJ2-1, with unresolved D. With 7 bases removed from V and 0 bases from J, the gap between germline ends came to 13 bases. The CDR3 consists of 15 residues. Germline loops: CDR1 MNHNY, CDR2 SVGAGI (reference sequence). For the CDR3, the DNA is TGTGCCAGCAACCCCGGACCGAGCTCCTACAATGAGCAGTTCTTC. Protein: CASNPGPSSYNEQFF.

This clone was counted a few times. The rearrangement uses TRBV4-2 and TRBJ2-7, with 7 bases aligning to TRBD1. The CDR3 is made up of 15 amino acids. The V and J ends lost 3 bases and 2 bases, in that order; junction bases with no gene match: 7. Germline assignment: CDR1 LGHNA and CDR2 YNFKEQ. The CDR3 is CASSQFRQGPYEQYF. The CDR3 nucleotides read TGTGCCAGCAGCCAGTTTAGACAGGGCCCCTACGAGCAGTACTTC.

This chain connects TRBV7-2 to TRBJ2-5; TRBD1 matches 11 bases. Looked up from germline, CDR1 is SGHTA and CDR2 is FQGNSA. V was pared by 7 bases and J by 5 bases, with 15 bases of the junction left unmatched. The CDR3 sequence is 17 residues long. The CDR3 region has the DNA TGTGCCAGCACCCCGCATGGACAGGGGGCGAGTGGGGAGACCCAGTACTTC. Amino acid sequence: CASTPHGQGASGETQYF.

The rearrangement uses TRBV6-1 and TRBJ2-7, with 12 nucleotides matching TRBD2. The CDR3 consists of 15 residues. Germline CDR1 is MNHNS and CDR2 is SASEGT. Trimming cost V 5 bases and J 3 bases; bases outside gene matches: 5. CDR3: CASSPRLAGVYEQYF. DNA of the CDR3: TGTGCCAGCAGTCCGCGACTAGCGGGAGTCTACGAGCAGTACTTC.

The genes are TRBV4-3 and TRBJ1-2; D remains ambiguous. The CDR3 is made up of 15 amino acids. V was trimmed by 5 bases and J by 0 bases, leaving 13 bases between them. Germline values: CDR1 LGHNA, CDR2 YSLEER. Here the CDR3 reads CASSEERTSNYGYTF. The CDR3 DNA reads TGCGCCAGCAGCGAGGAACGGACTTCTAACTATGGCTACACCTTC.

V gene TRBV12-5 combines with J gene TRBJ2-2, with 11 positions matching TRBD1. This CDR3 region has 17 residues. The trim removed 5 bases at V and 4 bases at J, leaving 9 bases unmatched. Germline V gives CDR1 LGHNT, CDR2 FRNRAP. As DNA, the CDR3 is TGTGCTAGTGGTACCACCTCCGGGACAGGGGGCACCGGGGAGCTGTTTTTT. Protein: CASGTTSGTGGTGELFF.

This chain's CDR3 is CASSPRGTGESTIYF. The CDR3 coding sequence is TGCGCCAGCAGCCCCAGAGGGACAGGGGAGAGCACCATATATTTT. V is TRBV5-1 and J is TRBJ1-3, with 10 bases aligning to TRBD1. This CDR3 spans 15 amino acids. Germline V gene sequence: CDR1 SGHRS, CDR2 YFSETQ. J lost 9 bases, V lost 4 bases, and 10 bases had no gene match.

This sequence joins TRBV30 and TRBJ2-5; D not certain. The CDR3 spans 11 residues. Germline V gene sequence: CDR1 GTSNPN, CDR2 SVGIG (reference sequence). Deletions cut 2 bases from V and 2 bases from J, with 3 bases between. CDR3 nucleotide sequence: TGTGCCTGGAGTTATCAAGAGACCCAGTACTTC. This translates into CAWSYQETQYF.

This chain joins TRBV5-1 and TRBJ2-6, with unresolved D. Trimming stripped 4 bases from V and 0 bases from J, with 8 bases between. Germline V gene data show CDR1 as SGHRS and CDR2 as YFSETQ. There are 15 residues in the CDR3. In nucleotides, the CDR3 is TGCGCCAGCAGCCCCCGGGTCTCTGGGGCCAACGTCCTGACTTTC. Translating it yields CASSPRVSGANVLTF.

The rearrangement uses TRBV5-1 and TRBJ2-3; 10 positions match TRBD2. The J segment lost 3 bases and the V segment lost 4 bases, leaving 14 bases of the junction unmatched. The length of the CDR3 is 18 residues. Per the germline V gene, CDR1 is SGHRS and CDR2 is YFSETQ. CDR3 loop: CASSPSEIAGGRTDTQYF. The CDR3 nucleotides are TGCGCCAGCAGCCCATCGGAAATAGCGGGAGGAAGGACAGATACGCAGTATTTT.

The J gene is TRBJ1-2, the V gene TRBV5-8, with D unclear. Trimming stripped 1 base from V and 5 bases from J, with 12 bases between. Germline CDR1 is SGHTS and CDR2 is YDEGEE. This CDR3 comprises 14 residues. CDR3 sequence: CASSLLSSTYGYTF. For the CDR3, the DNA is TGTGCCAGCAGCTTGTTGTCATCTACATATGGCTACACCTTC.

The CDR3 bases are TGTGCCAGCTCTCCCACGGGAGGGTTCCGTAACTATGGCTACACCTTC. This encodes CASSPTGGFRNYGYTF. The rearrangement uses TRBV6-4 and TRBJ1-2; no reliable D call. CDR1 is MRHNA and CDR2 is SNTAGT in the germline V gene. The V and J ends lost 8 bases and 1 base respectively, with 20 bases between them. The CDR3 loop spans 16 amino acids.